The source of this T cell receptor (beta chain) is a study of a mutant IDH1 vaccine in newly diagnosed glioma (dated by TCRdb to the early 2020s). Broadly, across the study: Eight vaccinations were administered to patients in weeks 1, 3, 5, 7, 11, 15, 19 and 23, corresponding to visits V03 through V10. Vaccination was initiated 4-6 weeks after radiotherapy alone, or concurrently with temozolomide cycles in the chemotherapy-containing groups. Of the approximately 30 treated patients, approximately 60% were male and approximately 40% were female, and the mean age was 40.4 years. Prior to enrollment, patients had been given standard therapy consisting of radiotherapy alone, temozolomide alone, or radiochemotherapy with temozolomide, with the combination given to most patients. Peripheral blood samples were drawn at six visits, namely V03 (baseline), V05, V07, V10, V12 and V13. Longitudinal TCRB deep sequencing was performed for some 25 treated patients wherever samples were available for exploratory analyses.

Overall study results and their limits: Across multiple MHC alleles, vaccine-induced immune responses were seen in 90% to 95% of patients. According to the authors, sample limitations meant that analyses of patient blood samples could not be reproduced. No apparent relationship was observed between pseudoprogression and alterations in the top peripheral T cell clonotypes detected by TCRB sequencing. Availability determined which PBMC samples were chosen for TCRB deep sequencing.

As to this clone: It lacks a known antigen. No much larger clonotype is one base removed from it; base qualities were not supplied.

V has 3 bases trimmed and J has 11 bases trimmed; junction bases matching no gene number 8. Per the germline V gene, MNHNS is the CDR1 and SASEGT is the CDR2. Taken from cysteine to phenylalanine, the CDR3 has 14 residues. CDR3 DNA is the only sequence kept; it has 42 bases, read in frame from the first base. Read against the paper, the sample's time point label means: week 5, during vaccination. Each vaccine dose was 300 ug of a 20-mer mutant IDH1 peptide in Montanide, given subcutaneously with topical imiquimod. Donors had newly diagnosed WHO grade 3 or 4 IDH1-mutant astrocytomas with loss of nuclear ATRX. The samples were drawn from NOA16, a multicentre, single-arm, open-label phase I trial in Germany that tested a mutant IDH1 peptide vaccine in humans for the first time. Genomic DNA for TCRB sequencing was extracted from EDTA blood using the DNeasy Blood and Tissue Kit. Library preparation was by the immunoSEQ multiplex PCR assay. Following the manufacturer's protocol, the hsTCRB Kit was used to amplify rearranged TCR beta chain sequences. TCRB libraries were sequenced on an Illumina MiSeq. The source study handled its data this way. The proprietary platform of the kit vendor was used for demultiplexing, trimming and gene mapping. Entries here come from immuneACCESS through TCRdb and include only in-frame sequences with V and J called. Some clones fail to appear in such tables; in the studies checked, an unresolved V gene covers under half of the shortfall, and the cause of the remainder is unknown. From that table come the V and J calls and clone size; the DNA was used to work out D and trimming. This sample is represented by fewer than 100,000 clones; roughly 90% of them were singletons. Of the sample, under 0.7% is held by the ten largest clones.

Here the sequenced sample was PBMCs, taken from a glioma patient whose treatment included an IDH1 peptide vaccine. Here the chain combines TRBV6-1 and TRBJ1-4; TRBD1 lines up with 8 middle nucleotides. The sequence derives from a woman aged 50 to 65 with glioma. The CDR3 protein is CASSDQGAGGKLFF. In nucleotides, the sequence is TGTGCCAGCAGTGATCAGGGGGCGGGCGGTAAACTGTTTTTT.